Shown below are 25 T cell receptor beta chains from a single sample sequenced in a study of T cell responses to AZD1222 COVID-19 vaccine. The table came from immunoSEQ multiplex PCR; TCRdb's copy has only in-frame clones and leaves some out. The table shows more than 85,000 clones, with about 88% occurring only once. This material consisted of peripheral blood, taken on day 0 of AZD1222 vaccination. These receptors all come from an adult in good health.

The genes are TRBV5-1 and TRBJ2-2; D is perhaps TRBD1 (5 bases). Germline CDR1 and CDR2: SGHRS and YFSETQ. This CDR3 has 15 amino acids. V lost 2 bases to trimming and J lost 3 bases, with 11 bases between them. The CDR3 DNA sequence: TGCGCCAGCAGCTTCAGGGCCACCGACACCGGGGAGCTGTTTTTT. Residues: CASSFRATDTGELFF.

The rearrangement links TRBV2 to TRBJ2-2, with a weak D call TRBD1 (6 bases). V was cut by 6 bases and J by 1 base, with 12 bases left in between. The germline V gene encodes CDR1 SNHLY and CDR2 FYNNEI. This CDR3 comprises 15 residues. The CDR3 bases are TGTGCCAGCAGAATACTCAGGGGGAACACCGGGGAGCTGTTTTTT. It yields the protein CASRILRGNTGELFF.

The chain links TRBV9 to TRBJ1-1; 8 bases map to TRBD1. J gave up 5 bases and V 0 bases, and 9 bases lay outside the gene matches. Looked up from germline, CDR1 is SGDLS and CDR2 is YYNGEE. The CDR3 is 16 residues long. The CDR3 bases are TGTGCCAGCAGCGTAGATGCAGGGGGCGTAAGGACTGAAGCTTTCTTT. Amino acids: CASSVDAGGVRTEAFF.

The rearrangement uses TRBV2 and TRBJ2-7; D is undetermined. V lost 6 bases and J 6 bases, leaving 9 bases between the germline ends. The germline gives CDR1 SNHLY, CDR2 FYNNEI. The CDR3 spans 11 residues. CDR3 sequence reads: CASSQLAEQYF. The DNA of the CDR3 is TGTGCCAGCAGCCAATTAGCCGAGCAGTACTTC.

This clone has a handful of counts. The J gene is TRBJ2-3, the V gene TRBV4-3; 9 positions agree with TRBD2. V shed 5 bases and J 8 bases; nucleotides not matched to a gene: 8. The length of the CDR3 is 14 residues. Germline V CDR1 and CDR2: LGHNA, YSLEER. CDR3 sequence reads: CASSWDYSGGTQYF. DNA for the CDR3: TGCGCCAGCAGCTGGGACTATAGCGGGGGTACGCAGTATTTT.

The chain has TRBV7-2 and TRBJ1-1; tentative D call: TRBD1 (6 bases). There are 13 residues in the CDR3. CDR1 and CDR2 from the germline V gene are SGHTA and FQGNSA. Trimming stripped 4 bases from V and 4 bases from J, with 10 bases between. The CDR3 loop is CASSYRVGTEAFF. The DNA for the CDR3 is TGTGCCAGCAGCTACAGGGTTGGCACTGAAGCTTTCTTT.

This clone was counted a single time. This chain links TRBV4-1 with TRBJ1-6; 9 bases agree with TRBD1. Germline lookup yields CDR1 MGHRA and CDR2 YSYEKL. The CDR3 consists of 15 residues. The V segment lost 1 base and the J segment 9 bases; nucleotides outside the gene matches: 4. The CDR3 loop reads CASSQAGTGTSPLHF. The CDR3 DNA reads as TGCGCCAGCAGCCAAGCCGGGACAGGGACTTCACCCCTCCACTTT.

V usage is TRBV30 and J usage is TRBJ1-2; tentatively, D is TRBD1 (5 bases). V shed 2 bases and J shed 3 bases, with 7 bases lying between them. This CDR3 is built from 12 residues. From germline, CDR1 is GTSNPN and CDR2 SVGIG (reference sequence). The chain's CDR3 is CAWSSGHYGYTF. CDR3 DNA sequence: TGTGCCTGGAGTTCAGGGCACTATGGCTACACCTTC.

This sequence joins TRBV25-1 and TRBJ1-6; no firm D call. CDR1 is MGHDK, CDR2 SYGVNS, per germline. The CDR3 totals 14 residues. V lost 5 bases and J lost 5, with 10 bases in between. As DNA, the CDR3 is TGTGCCAGCAGTCTGGGCACCCATAATTCACCCCTCCACTTT. Its translation: CASSLGTHNSPLHF.

The CDR3 loop reads CAWRRGETQYF. The CDR3 DNA reads as TGTGCCTGGAGGAGGGGGGAGACCCAGTACTTC. The chain employs TRBV30 and TRBJ2-5; weak D call: TRBD1 (6 bases). The V end lost 3 bases, the J end lost 5 bases, and 7 bases lay between the germline ends. CDR1 GTSNPN and CDR2 SVGIG come from the germline V gene (reference sequence). CDR3 size: 11 residues.

This clone was seen just once. This chain connects TRBV2 to TRBJ1-1, with D tentatively TRBD1 (6 bases). The V and J ends lost 6 bases and 1 base respectively, with 9 bases between them. The CDR3 contains 13 residues. The V gene's germline CDR1 is SNHLY and CDR2 FYNNEI. The CDR3 loop is CASSATGNTEAFF. The CDR3 bases are TGTGCCAGCAGCGCGACAGGGAACACTGAAGCTTTCTTT.

The rearrangement joins TRBV11-3 to TRBJ2-5, with TRBD2 matching 7 bases. With 5 bases clipped from V and 3 bases from J, the junction kept 9 bases outside the gene matches. Germline V gene data show CDR1 as SGHNT and CDR2 as YENEEA. The CDR3 sequence is 15 residues long. The CDR3 loop is CASSTGRGREETQYF. For the CDR3, the DNA is TGTGCCAGCAGCACCGGCCGGGGGAGGGAAGAGACCCAGTACTTC.

The CDR3 nucleotides read TGTGCCAGCAGCTTGGGCGCTAGCGGGAAGGAGACCCAGTACTTC. It specifies CASSLGASGKETQYF. This chain connects TRBV5-6 to TRBJ2-5, with 9 bases aligning to TRBD2. Per the germline V gene, CDR1 is SGHDT and CDR2 is YYEEEE. The CDR3 extends over 15 amino acids. Trimming removed 0 bases from V and 5 bases from J; junction bases left unmatched: 5.

The rearrangement joins TRBV27 to TRBJ1-1; 7 bases agree with TRBD1. CDR1 and CDR2 (germline): MNHEY, SMNVEV (reference sequence). This CDR3 has 16 residues. Unmatched junction bases numbered 16, after V lost 6 bases and J lost 6 bases. The CDR3 region has the DNA TGTGCCAGCAGCTCCCCCGACAGGGTGAGGGGAGCTGAAGCTTTCTTT. This sequence encodes CASSSPDRVRGAEAFF.

The chain joins TRBV27 to TRBJ1-3; 9 nucleotides line up with TRBD1. V gave up 5 bases and J gave up 7 bases; unmatched junction bases: 6. Germline lookup yields CDR1 MNHEY and CDR2 SMNVEV (reference sequence). The CDR3 has 14 residues. DNA of the CDR3: TGTGCCAGCAGTCCCCGACAGGGGGGGAACACCATATATTTT. Protein: CASSPRQGGNTIYF.

This chain links TRBV15 with TRBJ2-7; perhaps TRBD1 as D (5 bases). The CDR3 sequence is 15 residues long. The ends were cut back, 1 base at V and 3 bases at J, with 13 bases in the middle. Germline lookup yields CDR1 LNHNV and CDR2 YYDKDF (reference sequence). CDR3 nucleotide sequence: TGTGCCACCAGCAGAGGAGACTCGACAGTCTACGAGCAGTACTTC. It encodes CATSRGDSTVYEQYF.

The chain is built from TRBV19 and TRBJ2-2, with D perhaps matching TRBD1 or TRBD2 (5 bases each). Per the germline V gene, CDR1 is LNHDA and CDR2 is SQIVND (reference sequence). The CDR3 extends over 15 amino acids. V dropped 9 bases and J dropped 2 bases, with 16 bases sitting between them. The chain's CDR3 is CASQPPGRNTGELFF. CDR3 sequence (DNA): TGTGCCAGCCAACCCCCGGGGCGAAACACCGGGGAGCTGTTTTTT.

The gene calls are TRBV9 and TRBJ1-5; a weak D match, TRBD1 (5 bases). This CDR3 region has 13 residues. CDR1 SGDLS and CDR2 YYNGEE come from the germline V gene. Trimming pared 2 bases from V and 5 bases from J, leaving 8 bases between. In DNA, the CDR3 is TGTGCCAGCAGCGTTGACAGACATCAGCCCCAGCATTTT. Translation: CASSVDRHQPQHF.

The J gene is TRBJ2-7, the V gene TRBV27, with D unresolved. CDR1 is MNHEY and CDR2 is SMNVEV in the germline V gene (reference sequence). V was trimmed by 3 bases and J by 0 bases, leaving 3 bases between them. The CDR3 runs to 12 residues. The CDR3 reads CASSFLSYEQYF. DNA for the CDR3: TGTGCCAGCAGTTTCCTCTCCTACGAGCAGTACTTC.

The chain employs TRBV3-1 (or the pseudogene TRBV3-2) and TRBJ2-1, with 8 positions matching TRBD1. Germline assignment: CDR1 LGHDT and CDR2 YNNKEL (reference sequence). CDR3 length: 15 amino acids. V shed 4 bases and J 5 bases; nucleotides not matched to a gene: 7. The CDR3 DNA is TGTGCCAGCAGCCTATGGACAGGGAGCGACAATGAGCAGTTCTTC. Encoded protein: CASSLWTGSDNEQFF.

This chain uses TRBV19 with TRBJ2-1; D perhaps matches TRBD1 (6 bases). This CDR3 spans 16 amino acids. Trimming took off 2 bases at V and 7 bases at J, with 18 bases between the two ends. In germline, CDR1 is LNHDA, CDR2 SQIVND (reference sequence). This CDR3 reads CASSIQGPPSKNEQFF. The CDR3 DNA is TGTGCCAGTAGTATACAGGGGCCCCCATCTAAGAATGAGCAGTTCTTC. The complete variable domain, with remaining parts taken from reference TRBV19 and TRBJ2-1, reads DGGITQSPKYLFRKEGQNVTLSCEQNLNHDAMYWYRQDPGQGLRLIYYSQIVNDFQKGDIAEGYSVSREKKESFPLTVTSAQKNPTAFYLCASSIQGPPSKNEQFFGPGTRLTVL.

The chain has TRBV4-1 and TRBJ1-3; weak D call: TRBD1 (6 bases). V lost 0 bases, J lost 0 bases, and 9 bases lay in between. CDR3 length: 16 amino acids. CDR1 and CDR2 from the germline V gene are MGHRA and YSYEKL. CDR3 coding DNA: TGCGCCAGCAGCCAAGACCAGGGGCGCTCTGGAAACACCATATATTTT. Translation: CASSQDQGRSGNTIYF.

This chain connects TRBV7-2 to TRBJ2-6; D not certain. The V end lost 5 bases, the J end lost 2 bases, and 10 bases lay between the germline ends. The CDR3 has 15 amino acids. Per germline, CDR1 SGHTA and CDR2 FQGNSA. The CDR3 DNA sequence: TGTGCCAGCAGCCCCGAAAACGCTGGGGCCAACGTCCTGACTTTC. This gives the protein CASSPENAGANVLTF.

The rearrangement joins TRBV25-1 to TRBJ2-7, with D perhaps given as TRBD1 or TRBD2 (5 bases each). This CDR3 has 15 amino acids. V was clipped by 4 bases and J by 3 bases, with 16 bases between them. Looked up from germline, CDR1 is MGHDK and CDR2 is SYGVNS. The CDR3 DNA follows: TGTGCCAGCAGTGGTCGTAGTGGGGGTTTCTACGAGCAGTACTTC. Protein: CASSGRSGGFYEQYF.

This chain uses TRBV29-1 with TRBJ2-2; 9 nucleotides match TRBD1. The germline gives CDR1 SQVTM, CDR2 ANQGSEA. This CDR3 spans 16 amino acids. Trimming at V came to 4 bases and at J to 5 bases, leaving 11 bases not matched to a gene. The CDR3 nucleotides read TGCAGCGTTGTATCAACGGGGGACAGGGTAACCGGGGAGCTGTTTTTT. This gives the protein CSVVSTGDRVTGELFF.